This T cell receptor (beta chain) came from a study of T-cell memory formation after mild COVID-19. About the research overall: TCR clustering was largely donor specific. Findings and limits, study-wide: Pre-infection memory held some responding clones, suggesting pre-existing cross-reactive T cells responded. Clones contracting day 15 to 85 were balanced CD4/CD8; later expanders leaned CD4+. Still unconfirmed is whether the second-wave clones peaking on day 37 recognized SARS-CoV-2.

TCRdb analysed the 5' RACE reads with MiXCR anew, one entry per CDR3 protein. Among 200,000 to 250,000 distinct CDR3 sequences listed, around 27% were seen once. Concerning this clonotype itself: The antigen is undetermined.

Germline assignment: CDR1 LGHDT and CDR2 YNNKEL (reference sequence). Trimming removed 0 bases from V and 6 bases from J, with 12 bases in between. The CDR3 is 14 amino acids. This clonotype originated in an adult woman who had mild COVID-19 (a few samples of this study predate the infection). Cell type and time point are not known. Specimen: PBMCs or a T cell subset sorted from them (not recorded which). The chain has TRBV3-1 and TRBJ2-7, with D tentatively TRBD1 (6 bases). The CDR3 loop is CASSQEVGAAEQYF. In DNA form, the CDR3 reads TGTGCCAGCAGCCAAGAGGTGGGGGCAGCCGAGCAGTACTTC.